This T cell receptor beta chain is drawn from a study of T cell repertoires in cytomegalovirus infection. Overall study context: CMV epitopes in the study were HLA-C-restricted (recently identified) and HLA-B-restricted (well studied). Matching HLA type and CMV infection were both indicated by public TCR beta signatures. Study-wide points: Clonotype analysis showed dominance of the ex vivo response by HLA-C-restricted CMV-specific TCR beta clonotypes. People with CMV and the relevant HLA were identified by cumulative public TCR beta family frequency.

TCRdb re-derived calls from the reads in MiXCR, one entry per CDR3 protein. The repertoire holds roughly 990,000 distinct CDR3 sequences, with around 31% as singletons. This clonotype was recorded many times. Its target is unknown. There are 21 residues in the CDR3. Trimming at V came to 0 bases and at J to 2 bases, leaving 16 bases not matched to a gene. Germline loops: CDR1 SGHVS, CDR2 FQNEAQ. The TCR originated in a human donor in good health (CMV status not recorded). Some clones in this sample may be carry-over from other donors' samples. The sequences come from cultured CD8+ T cells from PBMCs, collected from culture after CMV antigen stimulation. V gene TRBV7-8 combines with J gene TRBJ2-1, with TRBD2 matching over 10 bases. The CDR3 here is CASSLAVFSGLSGGAYNEQFF. DNA of the CDR3: TGTGCCAGCAGCTTAGCGGTATTCTCTGGCTTAAGCGGGGGGGCCTACAATGAGCAGTTCTTC.